The T cell receptor beta chain described here comes from a study of cytomegalovirus exposure and HLA in healthy donors. Looking at the study overall: Among a few hundred genotyped donors, roughly 81% fell in the Caucasian-associated ancestry cluster.

This CDR3 contains 15 residues. The V gene's germline CDR1 is SGHTA and CDR2 FQGNSA. Trimming removed 5 bases at V and 4 bases at J, with 16 bases between. Note on this clone: Its target is unknown.

PCR primers comprised 60 Vbeta and 13 Jbeta primers. Only in-frame clones appear in the TCRdb table, and some are missing; sequencing was by immunoSEQ multiplex PCR. The data contain about 170,000 clones, around 72% of them singletons. Whole-study findings and limits: In a later analysis, an Asian-associated ancestry cluster reportedly showed fewer N-insertions than the approximately 700-donor mean.

Sequencing used PBMCs. This TCR was sampled from a middle-aged man in good health and CMV-seropositive. J is TRBJ2-3 and V is TRBV7-2, with D possibly TRBD2 on 7 matching bases. This chain's CDR3 is CASSRLGGAADTQYF. The CDR3 DNA reads as TGTGCCAGCAGCCGCCTTGGGGGGGCGGCAGATACGCAGTATTTT. Filled out from reference TRBV7-2 and TRBJ2-3, the complete variable domain reads GAGVSQSPSNKVTEKGKDVELRCDPISGHTALYWYRQSLGQGLEFLIYFQGNSAPDKSGLPSDRFSAERTGGSVSTLTIQRTQQEDSAVYLCASSRLGGAADTQYFGPGTRLTVL.